The 11 T cell receptor beta chains listed next were all sequenced from one sample in a study of cytomegalovirus exposure and HLA in healthy donors. PCR amplification relied on 60 Vbeta primers (plus 13 Jbeta primers). Method: immunoSEQ multiplex PCR; TCRdb's copy keeps in-frame clones and lacks some. The sample lists some 110,000 clones; around 76% were seen once. Specimen: PBMCs. All receptors derive from a man aged 35 to 55 in good health and CMV-seropositive.

The chain employs TRBV6-1 and TRBJ1-2, with D possibly TRBD1 on 5 matching bases. The CDR3 loop spans 11 amino acids. Germline V lookup: CDR1 MNHNS, CDR2 SASEGT. V was pared by 8 bases and J by 8 bases, with 12 bases between. CDR3 loop: CASLGGEGYTF. In DNA, the CDR3 is TGTGCCAGCCTGGGAGGGGAAGGCTACACCTTC.

This clone has just one count. The J gene is TRBJ1-3, the V gene TRBV19; no definite D call. This CDR3 region has 15 residues. V lost 5 bases to trimming and J lost 0 bases, with 11 bases between them. Germline CDR1 is LNHDA and CDR2 is SQIVND (reference sequence). CDR3 DNA sequence: TGTGCCAGTAGTGTACTCGGTAACTCTGGAAACACCATATATTTT. It yields the protein CASSVLGNSGNTIYF. Full variable domain (outside the CDR3, taken from reference TRBV19 and TRBJ1-3): DGGITQSPKYLFRKEGQNVTLSCEQNLNHDAMYWYRQDPGQGLRLIYYSQIVNDFQKGDIAEGYSVSREKKESFPLTVTSAQKNPTAFYLCASSVLGNSGNTIYFGEGSWLTVV.

The chain employs TRBV27 and TRBJ2-7; possibly TRBD2 for D (5 bases). This CDR3 has 13 residues. Between the trimmed V and J ends, which lost 1 base and 3 bases, there was a span of 7 bases. Germline lookup yields CDR1 MNHEY and CDR2 SMNVEV (reference sequence). As DNA, the CDR3 is TGTGCCAGCAGTTTATATCGGGGCTACGAGCAGTACTTC. This sequence encodes CASSLYRGYEQYF.

The rearrangement uses TRBV7-3 and TRBJ2-5; 12 bases line up with TRBD2. This CDR3 has 16 residues. V dropped 5 bases and J dropped 2; count of bases not matched to a gene: 6. Germline V gene data show CDR1 as SGHTA and CDR2 as FQGTGA. CDR3 DNA sequence: TGTGCCAGCAGCGTAGCTAGCGGGGGGGGTCAAGAGACCCAGTACTTC. Translation: CASSVASGGGQETQYF.

The chain couples TRBV29-1 to TRBJ2-1; 10 bases agree with TRBD1. The CDR3 sequence is 11 residues long. Germline CDR1 reads SQVTM; CDR2 reads ANQGSEA. V shed 7 bases, J shed 7 bases, and the junction held 1 base outside the gene matches. The CDR3 region is CSADRGNEQFF. The DNA of the CDR3 is TGCAGCGCGGACAGGGGGAATGAGCAGTTCTTC.

The genes are TRBV6-5 and TRBJ2-2; D remains ambiguous. CDR1 is MNHEY and CDR2 is SVGAGI in the germline V gene. CDR3 length equals 14 residues. V lost 3 bases, J lost 2 bases, and 7 bases lay in between. The CDR3 DNA sequence: TGTGCCAGCAGTTATGAGGATAACACCGGGGAGCTGTTTTTT. Its protein product is CASSYEDNTGELFF.

For this clone: An end of the junction differs from the germline gene, which may be a read error. The J gene is TRBJ1-2, the V gene TRBV7-7; TRBD1 matches at 8 bases. Germline lookup yields CDR1 SSHAT and CDR2 FNYEAQ (reference sequence). The CDR3 runs 15 residues. The CDR3 region is CASSPMTGANYGYTF. For the CDR3, the DNA is TGTGCTAGCAGCCCAATGACAGGGGCTAACTATGGCTACACCTTC.

This clone was detected only once. The chain employs TRBV19 and TRBJ1-2, with D hard to call. From germline, CDR1 is LNHDA and CDR2 SQIVND (reference sequence). The V and J ends lost 3 bases and 0 bases respectively, with 8 bases between them. The CDR3 runs to 14 residues. The CDR3 coding sequence is TGTGCCAGTAGTATTAGCCAGTCTAACTATGGCTACACCTTC. Residues: CASSISQSNYGYTF.

The rearrangement links TRBV28 to TRBJ1-1; 9 bases match TRBD1. Germline V gene sequence: CDR1 MDHEN, CDR2 SYDVKM. V trimming: 6 bases; J trimming: 5 bases; junction bases outside the gene matches: 13. This CDR3 has 16 amino acids. CDR3: CASRAPGQGRGTEAFF. The CDR3 DNA reads as TGTGCCAGCAGGGCACCGGGACAGGGTAGGGGGACTGAAGCTTTCTTT.

The chain links TRBV7-6 to TRBJ2-2; 7 nucleotides align to TRBD1. V shed 1 base and J 8 bases; nucleotides not matched to a gene: 1. The CDR3 spans 13 residues. CDR1 and CDR2 from the germline V gene are SGHVS and FNYEAQ. The CDR3 region is CASSLEGAGELFF. The CDR3 region has the DNA TGTGCCAGCAGCTTAGAGGGGGCTGGGGAGCTGTTTTTT.

This clone was seen once. J is TRBJ1-3 and V is TRBV18, with TRBD1 matching over 8 bases. Per germline, CDR1 KGHSH and CDR2 LQKENI. Trimming took 7 bases from V and 0 from J; bases not matched to a gene: 5. The length of the CDR3 is 15 residues. CDR3 DNA sequence: TGTGCCAGCTTACGGACAGGGAACTCTGGAAACACCATATATTTT. Translated: CASLRTGNSGNTIYF.